The 13 T cell receptor beta chains given below trace back to one sample, sequenced in a study of CXCR3-negative and CXCR3-positive naive CD8 T cells. UMI-labeled 5' RACE TRB cDNA libraries were prepared from the cells. Following a re-call of the 5' RACE reads, TCRdb has one entry per CDR3 protein and lacks DNA. Its clone listing holds 65,000 to 95,000 distinct CDR3 sequences. The sample taken for sequencing was naive CXCR3- CD8+ T cells from blood. The subset is: CD45RO-CCR7+CD27+CD95- naive CD8+ T cells lacking CXCR3 (TNR3-). These receptors were taken from a human donor in good health. Some clones in this sample may be carry-over from other donors' samples.

This chain's CDR3 is CASSNTGELFF. The chain joins TRBV6-6 to TRBJ2-2. CDR1 MNHNY and CDR2 SVGAGI come from the germline V gene (reference sequence). CDR3 length: 11 amino acids.

This chain links TRBV29-1 with TRBJ2-7; with no DNA, the TCRdb D assignment of TRBD1 cannot be verified. Germline values: CDR1 SQVTM, CDR2 ANQGSEA. This CDR3 region has 14 residues. The CDR3 loop is CSVIHTGSSHEQYF.

J is TRBJ2-3 and V is TRBV2; TCRdb returns TRBD2, unconfirmable since there is no DNA. The germline V gene has CDR1 SNHLY and CDR2 FYNNEI. The length of the CDR3 is 15 residues. The CDR3 here is CARDEGLADVLTQYF.

The gene calls are TRBV5-6 and TRBJ1-1; TCRdb lists TRBD1, though no DNA is available to test this call. This CDR3 contains 15 residues. Germline lookup yields CDR1 SGHDT and CDR2 YYEEEE. This CDR3 is CASGDTGAVNTEAFF. Looking up the rest from reference TRBV5-6 and TRBJ1-1 gives the full variable domain: DAGVTQSPTHLIKTRGQQVTLRCSPKSGHDTVSWYQQALGQGPQFIFQYYEEEERQRGNFPDRFSGHQFPNYSSELNVNALLLGDSALYLCASGDTGAVNTEAFFGQGTRLTVV.

This rearrangement joins TRBV19 to TRBJ1-1. Germline V gene data show CDR1 as LNHDA and CDR2 as SQIVND (reference sequence). This CDR3 is 14 amino acids long. CDR3 sequence: CASSIMDGGWEAFF.

The CDR3 protein is CATSSRDQPNQPQHF. V gene TRBV15 combines with J gene TRBJ1-5; no DNA is available, so the TRBD1 call from TCRdb remains unchecked. CDR1 is LNHNV, CDR2 YYDKDF, per germline (reference sequence). The CDR3 is 15 amino acids. Using reference TRBV15 and TRBJ1-5 for the parts outside the CDR3, the full variable domain is DAMVIQNPRYQVTQFGKPVTLSCSQTLNHNVMYWYQQKSSQAPKLLFHYYDKDFNNEADTPDNFQSRRPNTSFCFLDIRSPGLGDTAMYLCATSSRDQPNQPQHFGDGTRLSIL.

The CDR3 reads CASSLRGQGRDGYTF. The chain has TRBV12-3 or TRBV12-4 and TRBJ1-2; TCRdb selects TRBD1, and the lack of DNA leaves this call unchecked. The CDR3 spans 15 residues.

V is TRBV11-2 and J is TRBJ2-1; the TCRdb call, TRBD2, lacks DNA for checking. Per the germline V gene, CDR1 is SGHAT and CDR2 is FQNNGV. The CDR3 totals 17 residues. CDR3: CASSLDWITSGDNEQFF.

The V and J genes are TRBV19 and TRBJ2-2; TCRdb outputs TRBD1, but without DNA this stays unchecked. The CDR3 covers 14 residues. In germline, CDR1 is LNHDA, CDR2 SQIVND (reference sequence). Here the CDR3 reads CATIAGDGTGELFF. The full variable domain, in which reference TRBV19 and TRBJ2-2 provide the parts outside the CDR3, is DGGITQSPKYLFRKEGQNVTLSCEQNLNHDAMYWYRQDPGQGLRLIYYSQIVNDFQKGDIAEGYSVSREKKESFPLTVTSAQKNPTAFYLCATIAGDGTGELFFGEGSRLTVL.

CDR3: CASSLGLADPYEQYF. The chain couples TRBV11-1 to TRBJ2-7; TCRdb's D call of TRBD2 is untestable without DNA. The CDR3 runs 15 residues. The germline V gene has CDR1 SGHAT and CDR2 FQDESV (reference sequence).

The rearrangement links TRBV29-1 to TRBJ1-2; TCRdb names TRBD1, which stays unverified in the absence of DNA. This CDR3 is 15 amino acids long. Per germline, CDR1 SQVTM and CDR2 ANQGSEA. The CDR3: CSVDSGTGVLYGYTF.

The V gene is TRBV7-2, the J gene TRBJ1-1; the TCRdb call, TRBD1, lacks DNA for checking. The germline gives CDR1 SGHTA, CDR2 FQGNSA. The CDR3 runs to 13 residues. The CDR3 sequence is CASSSTGGWGAFF. Variable domain in full (rest from reference TRBV7-2 and TRBJ1-1): GAGVSQSPSNKVTEKGKDVELRCDPISGHTALYWYRQSLGQGLEFLIYFQGNSAPDKSGLPSDRFSAERTGGSVSTLTIQRTQQEDSAVYLCASSSTGGWGAFFGQGTRLTVV.

The V and J genes are TRBV5-1 and TRBJ2-7. Germline V lookup: CDR1 SGHRS, CDR2 YFSETQ. There are 14 residues in the CDR3. This CDR3 reads CASSWEDSPYEQYF.